The 28 T cell receptor beta chains given below trace back to one sample, sequenced in a study of T cell changes during pregnancy in multiple sclerosis. Some clones are missing from TCRdb's copy, which holds only in-frame ones; the method was immunoSEQ multiplex PCR. Among 40,000 to 60,000 clones listed, roughly 90% were seen once. Sequencing was performed on peripheral blood, taken in the first trimester of pregnancy. The origin of the receptors is a female donor in good health, enrolled as a control in a pregnancy study.

J is TRBJ2-4 and V is TRBV28; the match to TRBD2 covers 10 bases. Germline CDR1 is MDHEN and CDR2 is SYDVKM. Unmatched junction bases numbered 14, after V lost 3 bases and J lost 6 bases. CDR3 length: 18 amino acids. CDR3 sequence: CASSFLLSGGDERNIQYF. The CDR3 coding sequence is TGTGCCAGCAGTTTTCTTCTGAGCGGGGGGGATGAGAGAAACATTCAGTACTTC.

This clone was recorded only once. J is TRBJ1-4 and V is TRBV27; D ambiguous. Looked up from germline, CDR1 is MNHEY and CDR2 is SMNVEV (reference sequence). CDR3 length equals 15 residues. The germline V and J ends were trimmed by 3 bases and 0 bases, with 8 bases remaining between them. The CDR3 DNA is TGTGCCAGCAGTTTGGCGGCAGCAACTAATGAAAAACTGTTTTTT. This translates into CASSLAAATNEKLFF. Looking up the rest from reference TRBV27 and TRBJ1-4 gives the full variable domain: EAQVTQNPRYLITVTGKKLTVTCSQNMNHEYMSWYRQDPGLGLRQIYYSMNVEVTDKGDVPEGYKVSRKEKRNFPLILESPSPNQTSLYFCASSLAAATNEKLFFGSGTQLSVL.

This chain connects TRBV10-1 to TRBJ2-6, with TRBD1 matching over 7 bases. This CDR3 is built from 18 residues. With 4 bases clipped from V and 6 bases from J, the junction kept 15 bases outside the gene matches. Per germline, CDR1 WNHNN and CDR2 SYGVQD (reference sequence). CDR3 protein: CASSASRMTGLEANVLTF. Here the CDR3 DNA reads TGCGCCAGCAGTGCGTCTCGGATGACAGGGCTAGAGGCCAACGTCCTGACTTTC.

This chain connects TRBV7-9 to TRBJ2-7; 8 bases fit TRBD2. V was pared by 5 bases and J by 0 bases, with 9 bases of the junction left unmatched. Germline V lookup: CDR1 SEHNR, CDR2 FQNEAQ (reference sequence). This CDR3 comprises 16 residues. CDR3 protein: CASSDPSGGNSYEQYF. In nucleotides, the CDR3 is TGTGCCAGCAGCGATCCAAGCGGGGGCAACTCCTACGAGCAGTACTTC.

V usage is TRBV19 and J usage is TRBJ2-5; 12 nucleotides line up with TRBD1. Germline V lookup: CDR1 LNHDA, CDR2 SQIVND (reference sequence). J gave up 5 bases and V 5 bases, and 3 bases lay outside the gene matches. This CDR3 has 14 residues. CDR3 sequence: CASSGTGGSETQYF. CDR3 nucleotides: TGTGCCAGTAGTGGGACAGGGGGCTCGGAGACCCAGTACTTC.

The J gene is TRBJ2-3, the V gene TRBV10-3; 13 bases agree with TRBD2. The CDR3 sequence is 16 residues long. With V trimmed by 8 bases and J by 6 bases, 11 bases remained unmatched. Germline-derived CDR1 and CDR2 are ENHRY and SYGVKD. The CDR3 sequence is CAIAPTSGGASDTQYF. The CDR3 nucleotides are TGTGCCATCGCCCCAACTAGCGGGGGGGCCTCGGATACGCAGTATTTT.

This clone was recorded once. The genes are TRBV19 and TRBJ1-2; the D gene is possibly TRBD1 (5 bases). This CDR3 has 16 amino acids. V was trimmed by 1 base and J by 3 bases, leaving 15 bases between them. Per the germline V gene, CDR1 is LNHDA and CDR2 is SQIVND (reference sequence). In DNA, the CDR3 is TGTGCCAGTAGTATAGTCCCCGGAGGAGGGGACTATGGCTACACCTTC. Amino acids: CASSIVPGGGDYGYTF.

The J gene is TRBJ2-1, the V gene TRBV6-1, with D uncertain. Trimming pared 2 bases from V and 0 bases from J, leaving 8 bases between. Germline lookup yields CDR1 MNHNS and CDR2 SASEGT. The CDR3 spans 15 residues. The CDR3 coding sequence is TGTGCCAGCAGTGAACGGTCTTTCTCCTACAATGAGCAGTTCTTC. Its protein product is CASSERSFSYNEQFF.

V gene TRBV5-4 combines with J gene TRBJ1-2, with D unclear. Germline lookup yields CDR1 SGHNT and CDR2 YYREEE (reference sequence). This CDR3 is built from 15 residues. V was pared by 0 bases and J by 4 bases, with 13 bases between. The CDR3 is CASSLGTGSGYGYTF. The CDR3 nucleotides read TGTGCCAGCAGCTTGGGCACGGGGTCGGGCTATGGCTACACCTTC.

The chain uses TRBV11-2 and TRBJ2-7, with D uncertain. Trimming stripped 3 bases from V and 2 bases from J, with 8 bases between. The germline V gene encodes CDR1 SGHAT and CDR2 FQNNGV. This CDR3 comprises 13 residues. DNA of the CDR3: TGTGCCAGCAGCTTCGGAACAGCCTACGAGCAGTACTTC. Amino acids: CASSFGTAYEQYF. Full variable domain (outside the CDR3, taken from reference TRBV11-2 and TRBJ2-7): EAGVAQSPRYKIIEKRQSVAFWCNPISGHATLYWYQQILGQGPKLLIQFQNNGVVDDSQLPKDRFSAERLKGVDSTLKIQPAKLEDSAVYLCASSFGTAYEQYFGPGTRLTVT.

The V gene is TRBV19, the J gene TRBJ1-1; 10 nucleotides agree with TRBD1. The CDR3 is 17 amino acids. The germline gives CDR1 LNHDA, CDR2 SQIVND (reference sequence). V was pared by 1 base and J by 2 bases, with 7 bases of the junction left unmatched. CDR3: CASSIGGTGVRNTEAFF. DNA for the CDR3: TGTGCCAGTAGTATAGGAGGGACAGGGGTCAGAAACACTGAAGCTTTCTTT.

This clone was seen only once. V gene TRBV28 combines with J gene TRBJ2-5, with TRBD2 matching over 11 bases. Germline CDR1 reads MDHEN; CDR2 reads SYDVKM. The CDR3 is made up of 16 amino acids. Trimming took 5 bases from V and 4 from J; bases not matched to a gene: 9. CDR3 region: CASSRTSGRTGETQYF. The CDR3 region has the DNA TGTGCCAGCAGTCGAACTAGCGGGAGAACAGGAGAGACCCAGTACTTC.

The CDR3 is CASSIGVGLFGPSSSGNTIYF. CDR3 nucleotides: TGTGCCAGTAGTATAGGAGTGGGACTCTTTGGTCCAAGCAGCTCTGGAAACACCATATATTTT. The V gene is TRBV19, the J gene TRBJ1-3; a weak D match, TRBD1 (5 bases). V was shortened by 1 base and J by 0 bases, with 25 bases between the two germline ends. Looked up from germline, CDR1 is LNHDA and CDR2 is SQIVND (reference sequence). The CDR3 length is 21 residues.

V is TRBV7-3 and J is TRBJ2-1; 8 nucleotides line up with TRBD2. This CDR3 is built from 17 residues. Unmatched junction bases numbered 12, after V lost 0 bases and J lost 8 bases. CDR1 is SGHTA, CDR2 FQGTGA, per germline. CDR3: CASSLTASGTRGYEQFF. The DNA of the CDR3 is TGTGCCAGCAGCTTAACGGCCTCCGGGACTAGGGGTTATGAGCAGTTCTTC. The whole variable domain, filled in from reference TRBV7-3 and TRBJ2-1, reads GAGVSQTPSNKVTEKGKYVELRCDPISGHTALYWYRQSLGQGPEFLIYFQGTGAADDSGLPNDRFFAVRPEGSVSTLKIQRTERGDSAVYLCASSLTASGTRGYEQFFGPGTRLTVL.

The V and J genes are TRBV6-1 and TRBJ1-5, with D possibly TRBD1 on 6 matching bases. CDR3 length equals 14 residues. Germline loops: CDR1 MNHNS, CDR2 SASEGT. V lost 7 bases to trimming and J lost 7 bases, with 17 bases between them. CDR3 amino acids: CASTHREGSQPQHF. The CDR3 DNA sequence: TGTGCCAGCACCCACAGGGAAGGGAGCCAGCCCCAGCATTTT.

The V and J genes are TRBV19 and TRBJ1-5; TRBD1 matches at 10 bases. With V trimmed by 7 bases and J by 3 bases, 6 bases remained unmatched. This CDR3 has 15 amino acids. CDR1 is LNHDA, CDR2 SQIVND, per germline (reference sequence). CDR3 region: CASNPDRGFNQPQHF. CDR3 DNA sequence: TGTGCCAGTAATCCGGACAGGGGGTTCAATCAGCCCCAGCATTTT. Full variable domain (outside the CDR3, taken from reference TRBV19 and TRBJ1-5): DGGITQSPKYLFRKEGQNVTLSCEQNLNHDAMYWYRQDPGQGLRLIYYSQIVNDFQKGDIAEGYSVSREKKESFPLTVTSAQKNPTAFYLCASNPDRGFNQPQHFGDGTRLSIL.

The chain couples TRBV19 to TRBJ2-7, with 9 bases aligning to TRBD1. This CDR3 has 14 amino acids. V lost 10 bases, J lost 5 bases, and 12 bases stayed unmatched. Germline CDR1 and CDR2: LNHDA and SQIVND (reference sequence). The DNA for the CDR3 is TGTGCCACCCGTCGGGGGACAGGGCTCAACGAGCAGTACTTC. Amino acids: CATRRGTGLNEQYF.

The CDR3 protein is CASSLEGQNTGELFF. The CDR3 DNA reads TGCGCCAGCAGCTTGGAGGGGCAGAACACCGGGGAGCTGTTTTTT. This chain connects TRBV5-1 to TRBJ2-2, with a possible D match to TRBD1 (5 bases). CDR3 length: 15 amino acids. Trimming took 0 bases from V and 1 from J, leaving 7 bases between them. Germline V CDR1 and CDR2: SGHRS, YFSETQ. The complete variable domain, with remaining parts taken from reference TRBV5-1 and TRBJ2-2, reads KAGVTQTPRYLIKTRGQQVTLSCSPISGHRSVSWYQQTPGQGLQFLFEYFSETQRNKGNFPGRFSGRQFSNSRSEMNVSTLELGDSALYLCASSLEGQNTGELFFGEGSRLTVL.

The rearrangement joins TRBV4-2 to TRBJ2-7; the match to TRBD2 covers 13 bases. Trimming took 3 bases from V and 4 from J; bases not matched to a gene: 3. This CDR3 contains 15 residues. Germline CDR1 is LGHNA and CDR2 is YNFKEQ. CDR3 sequence: CASSHWTSGSYEQYF. Written as DNA, the CDR3 is TGTGCCAGCAGCCACTGGACTAGCGGGAGTTACGAGCAGTACTTC.

V gene TRBV7-8 combines with J gene TRBJ2-5; possible D gene TRBD2, 6 bases. Germline V lookup: CDR1 SGHVS, CDR2 FQNEAQ. The CDR3 sequence is 15 residues long. Between the trimmed V and J ends, which lost 4 bases and 4 bases, there was a span of 16 bases. This chain's CDR3 is CASSSGEGWAETQYF. In DNA form, the CDR3 reads TGTGCCAGCAGCTCGGGAGAGGGGTGGGCAGAGACCCAGTACTTC.

This clone was seen more than once but under ten times. The V call is TRBV30, the J call TRBJ1-3; the match to TRBD1 covers 7 bases. This CDR3 comprises 15 residues. The V gene end was trimmed by 2 bases and the J gene end by 0 bases; junction bases not matched to a gene: 4. Germline V lookup: CDR1 GTSNPN, CDR2 SVGIG (reference sequence). CDR3 bases: TGTGCCTGGAGTACAGGGACAGCCTCTGGAAACACCATATATTTT. It yields the protein CAWSTGTASGNTIYF.

V is TRBV4-1 and J is TRBJ1-1; 7 nucleotides match TRBD1. Germline V gene sequence: CDR1 MGHRA, CDR2 YSYEKL. The CDR3 runs to 17 residues. The V and J ends lost 3 bases and 5 bases, in that order; junction bases with no gene match: 15. For the CDR3, the DNA is TGCGCCAGCAGCCACCTTCCGGGACAGAGTACCAGGACTGAAGCTTTCTTT. Residues: CASSHLPGQSTRTEAFF.

This sequence joins TRBV13 and TRBJ2-1; D not resolved. CDR3 length equals 15 residues. The germline gives CDR1 PRHDT, CDR2 FYEKMQ (reference sequence). Trimming removed 4 bases at V and 6 bases at J, with 16 bases between. Here the CDR3 DNA reads TGTGCCAGCAGCTCAGCTATCCGAGGTGGCAATGAGCAGTTCTTC. Its protein is CASSSAIRGGNEQFF.

This chain links TRBV11-2 with TRBJ2-3; unclear D gene. The germline V gene has CDR1 SGHAT and CDR2 FQNNGV. V was clipped by 1 base and J by 5 bases, with 13 bases between them. This CDR3 region has 15 residues. The CDR3 sequence: CASSLVSTIVDTQYF. The CDR3 nucleotides are TGTGCCAGCAGCTTAGTGTCCACCATAGTAGATACGCAGTATTTT.

CDR3 coding DNA: TGTGCCAGCAGCTTGGCAGGGGTGACCTACGAGCAGTACTTC. The encoded protein is CASSLAGVTYEQYF. The chain carries TRBV13 and TRBJ2-7; possible D gene TRBD1, 6 bases. Germline assignment: CDR1 PRHDT and CDR2 FYEKMQ (reference sequence). The germline V and J ends were trimmed by 3 bases and 2 bases, with 11 bases remaining between them. The CDR3 totals 14 residues.

V usage is TRBV9 and J usage is TRBJ1-5, with 8 bases aligning to TRBD1. This CDR3 has 14 amino acids. The ends lost 0 bases at V and 4 bases at J; junction bases unmatched: 0. The germline V gene has CDR1 SGDLS and CDR2 YYNGEE. In nucleotides, the CDR3 is TGTGCCAGCAGCGTAGGGACAGGGAATCAGCCCCAGCATTTT. Translating it yields CASSVGTGNQPQHF.

This chain connects TRBV9 to TRBJ1-1; weak D call: TRBD1 (6 bases). The CDR3 extends over 16 amino acids. V was cut by 0 bases and J by 1 base, with 13 bases left in between. Per germline, CDR1 SGDLS and CDR2 YYNGEE. The CDR3 sequence: CASSVEVGQQNTEAFF. The DNA of the CDR3 is TGTGCCAGCAGCGTAGAAGTAGGACAGCAGAACACTGAAGCTTTCTTT. The full variable domain, its missing parts supplied by reference TRBV9 and TRBJ1-1, is DSGVTQTPKHLITATGQRVTLRCSPRSGDLSVYWYQQSLDQGLQFLIQYYNGEERAKGNILERFSAQQFPDLHSELNLSSLELGDSALYFCASSVEVGQQNTEAFFGQGTRLTVV.

DNA of the CDR3: TGTGCCAGTAGCGGGAGCACAGATACGCAGTATTTT. This sequence encodes CASSGSTDTQYF. This chain uses TRBV19 with TRBJ2-3; D uncertain. Germline values: CDR1 LNHDA, CDR2 SQIVND (reference sequence). V lost 6 bases and J 0 bases, leaving 4 bases between the germline ends. This CDR3 is 12 amino acids long.